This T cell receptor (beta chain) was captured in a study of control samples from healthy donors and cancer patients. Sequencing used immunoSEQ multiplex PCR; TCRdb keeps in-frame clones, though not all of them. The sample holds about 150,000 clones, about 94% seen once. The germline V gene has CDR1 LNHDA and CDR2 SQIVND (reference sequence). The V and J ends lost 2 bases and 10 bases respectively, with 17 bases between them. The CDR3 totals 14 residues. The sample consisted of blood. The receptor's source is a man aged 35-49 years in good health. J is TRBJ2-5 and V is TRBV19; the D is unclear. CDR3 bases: TGTGCCAGTAGTATAAGTGCGTTCCTCGCATACCAGTACTTC. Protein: CASSISAFLAYQYF.